This T cell receptor (beta chain) is from a study of CD8+CD57+ T cells in acquired aplastic anemia. Study-level results: CD8+ Simpson's diversity in patients was not significantly different from that in controls.

The CDR3 spans 15 residues. V lost 5 bases, J lost 5 bases, and 10 bases stayed unmatched. CDR1 and CDR2 (germline): SGDLS, YYNGEE. As to this clonotype: Its matching antigen is unknown.

For CDR3 and TCR beta VDJ profiling, genomic DNA was the template used. One entry per CDR3 protein, called by TCRdb with MiXCR from the reads. The sample records roughly 180,000 distinct CDR3 sequences, 64% being singletons. Source material: sorted CD4+, CD8+, or CD8+CD57+ T cells (not recorded which) from PBMCs. The receptor comes from a human donor with severe aplastic anemia or a healthy control (not recorded which). J is TRBJ2-7 and V is TRBV9; TRBD1 aligns across 10 bases. CDR3 nucleotide sequence: TGTGCCAGCAGATTCGGGACAGGGACAGGGGACGAGCAGTACTTC. Translation: CASRFGTGTGDEQYF. The whole variable domain, remainder taken from reference TRBV9 and TRBJ2-7, is DSGVTQTPKHLITATGQRVTLRCSPRSGDLSVYWYQQSLDQGLQFLIQYYNGEERAKGNILERFSAQQFPDLHSELNLSSLELGDSALYFCASRFGTGTGDEQYFGPGTRLTVT.